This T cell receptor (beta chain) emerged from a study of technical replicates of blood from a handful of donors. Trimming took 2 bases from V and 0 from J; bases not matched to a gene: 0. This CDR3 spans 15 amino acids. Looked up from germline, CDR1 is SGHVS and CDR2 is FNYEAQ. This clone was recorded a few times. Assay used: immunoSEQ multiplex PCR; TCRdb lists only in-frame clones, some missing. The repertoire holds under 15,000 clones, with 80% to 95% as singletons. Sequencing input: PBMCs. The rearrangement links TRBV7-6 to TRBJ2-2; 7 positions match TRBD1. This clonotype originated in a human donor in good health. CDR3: CASSLQGANTGELFF. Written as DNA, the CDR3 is TGTGCCAGCAGCTTACAGGGGGCGAACACCGGGGAGCTGTTTTTT.